This entry is about one T cell receptor beta chain. What it recognizes is unknown. The CDR3 has 15 amino acids. V was clipped by 4 bases and J by 8 bases; unmatched bases: 13. Germline CDR1 and CDR2: LNHDA and SQIVND (reference sequence). Measured with immunoSEQ multiplex PCR; TCRdb has only the in-frame clones, and not every one. The sample lists 60,000 to 75,000 clones; around two thirds were seen once. This entry is derived from a study of T cells in tumors after PD-1 blockade. Study-level background: Either cemiplimab 350 mg every 2 weeks or pembrolizumab 200 mg every 3 weeks was given. A subset received ongoing vismodegib 150 mg daily alongside anti-PD-1 therapy. Peripheral blood samples averaged approximately 33,000 unique clonotypes and more than 90,000 templates. Notes on the study in general: Approximately 41% of tumor TCR clonotypes were also found in blood.

The sample was PBMCs, taken after anti-PD-1 treatment. The rearrangement joins TRBV19 to TRBJ1-2, with 7 bases aligning to TRBD1. This sequence was found in a human donor with basal cell carcinoma. CDR3 nucleotide sequence: TGTGCCAGTAGTAGCCGGGACAGATACCCTATAGGCTACACCTTC. This translates into CASSSRDRYPIGYTF. The complete variable domain, with remaining parts taken from reference TRBV19 and TRBJ1-2, reads DGGITQSPKYLFRKEGQNVTLSCEQNLNHDAMYWYRQDPGQGLRLIYYSQIVNDFQKGDIAEGYSVSREKKESFPLTVTSAQKNPTAFYLCASSSRDRYPIGYTFGSGTRLTVV.